The sequence of this T cell receptor (beta chain) was determined in a study of response to subunit inactivated influenza vaccine. Trimming shortened V by 5 bases and J by 1 base, and 13 bases separated the two germline ends. The CDR3 sequence is 14 residues long. The germline CDR1 and CDR2 sequences are DFQATT and SNEGSKA (reference sequence). There are many counts of this clonotype. TCRdb fed the RT-PCR reads into MiXCR, producing one record per CDR3 protein. The sample consists of 430,000 or so distinct CDR3 sequences, approximately 11% of them appearing once. Material: PBMCs from blood, obtained 35 to 45 days after vaccination. The source is a man aged 50-60 years who received an inactivated influenza vaccine. The chain couples TRBV20-1 to TRBJ2-3; D is perhaps TRBD1 or TRBD2 (7 bases each). CDR3 protein: CSAQGGFGTDTQYF. CDR3 bases: TGCAGTGCTCAGGGGGGGTTCGGCACAGATACGCAGTATTTT.